This is a list of T cell receptor beta chains from one sample in a study of cytomegalovirus exposure and HLA in healthy donors. Repertoires were generated with immunoSEQ multiplex PCR, while TCRdb's copy carries only in-frame clones and drops some. The table records 95,000 to 110,000 clones, around three quarters of them present only once. Input material: PBMCs. These receptors came from a man aged 25 to 40 in good health and CMV-seronegative. CDR3s include the opening cysteine and the closing phenylalanine or tryptophan. D genes are given only for firm matches. Only part of the rows carry a size: once, few, many, or a class if the clone is expanded.

D gene: .; J gene: TRBJ2-3; V gene: TRBV6-5; clone size: .; CDR3 DNA: TGTGCCAGCATCAGCCAGGGAAATACGCAGTATTTT; CDR3 protein: CASISQGNTQYF
D gene: TRBD2; J gene: TRBJ2-4; V gene: TRBV5-1; clone size: .; CDR3 DNA: TGCGCCAGCAGAAGCGGACTAGCGGGACGCGAGGACATTCAGTACTTC; CDR3 protein: CASRSGLAGREDIQYF
D gene: TRBD1; J gene: TRBJ1-4; V gene: TRBV4-1; clone size: few; CDR3 DNA: TGCGCCAGCAGCCAAGTACCAATTAGGGACAGAAATGAAAAACTGTTTTTT; CDR3 protein: CASSQVPIRDRNEKLFF
D gene: TRBD1; J gene: TRBJ2-4; V gene: TRBV5-6; clone size: few; CDR3 DNA: TGTGCCAGCAGCTCCCCCCTCGACAGGGGTAAAAACATTCAGTACTTC; CDR3 protein: CASSSPLDRGKNIQYF
D gene: TRBD1; J gene: TRBJ2-4; V gene: TRBV28; clone size: .; CDR3 DNA: TGTGCCAGCAGTCCGCCCGACAGGGTCAAAAACATTCAGTACTTC; CDR3 protein: CASSPPDRVKNIQYF
D gene: TRBD2; J gene: TRBJ2-3; V gene: TRBV30; clone size: .; CDR3 DNA: TGTGCCTTCACCCTGCCGGGACTAGCTACAGATACGCAGTATTTT; CDR3 protein: CAFTLPGLATDTQYF
D gene: .; J gene: TRBJ2-7; V gene: TRBV2; clone size: .; CDR3 DNA: TGTGCCAGCAGTGTCTCTGGGACAAACTACGAGCAGTACTTC; CDR3 protein: CASSVSGTNYEQYF
D gene: .; J gene: TRBJ1-2; V gene: TRBV27; clone size: .; CDR3 DNA: TGTGCCAGCAGTTTATCAAGAGCGGACTATGGCTACACCTTC; CDR3 protein: CASSLSRADYGYTF
D gene: TRBD1; J gene: TRBJ1-5; V gene: TRBV15; clone size: .; CDR3 DNA: TGTGCCACCAGCGGGACAGGGACAGATCAGCCCCAGCATTTT; CDR3 protein: CATSGTGTDQPQHF
D gene: .; J gene: TRBJ2-2; V gene: TRBV6-4; clone size: few; CDR3 DNA: TGTGCCAGCAGTCCCTCCCCGGGGACCGGGGAGCTGTTTTTT; CDR3 protein: CASSPSPGTGELFF
D gene: TRBD2; J gene: TRBJ2-1; V gene: TRBV5-1; clone size: .; CDR3 DNA: TGCGCCAGCAGACCCTTAACTAGCGGGAGTTACAATGAGCAGTTCTTC; CDR3 protein: CASRPLTSGSYNEQFF
D gene: TRBD2; J gene: TRBJ2-5; V gene: TRBV7-6; clone size: .; CDR3 DNA: TGTGCCAGCAGCTTACTAGCGGGAGGCTCGGAGACCCAGTACTTC; CDR3 protein: CASSLLAGGSETQYF
D gene: .; J gene: TRBJ2-7; V gene: TRBV18; clone size: .; CDR3 DNA: TGTGCCAGCTCACCCTCGCAGGGAACCTACGAGCAGTACTTC; CDR3 protein: CASSPSQGTYEQYF
D gene: TRBD1; J gene: TRBJ1-4; V gene: TRBV4-2; clone size: .; CDR3 DNA: TGTGCCAGCAGCCAAGATCGTGGACAGGGACCAACTAATGAAAAACTGTTTTTT; CDR3 protein: CASSQDRGQGPTNEKLFF
D gene: .; J gene: TRBJ2-1; V gene: TRBV27; clone size: .; CDR3 DNA: TGTGCCAGCTCTCCCAGTCTCTACAATGAGCAGTTCTTC; CDR3 protein: CASSPSLYNEQFF
D gene: TRBD2; J gene: TRBJ2-3; V gene: TRBV5-4; clone size: .; CDR3 DNA: TGTGCCAGCAGCCTCGGGACTAGCGGGGGCGCATCAGATACGCAGTATTTT; CDR3 protein: CASSLGTSGGASDTQYF
D gene: TRBD1; J gene: TRBJ2-5; V gene: TRBV5-6; clone size: .; CDR3 DNA: TGTGCCAGCAGCTTGGACGTGGACAGGGCAGAGACCCAGTACTTC; CDR3 protein: CASSLDVDRAETQYF
D gene: TRBD2; J gene: TRBJ2-2; V gene: TRBV7-9; clone size: .; CDR3 DNA: TGTGCCAGCAGGGCGGGAGGAAACACCGGGGAGCTGTTTTTT; CDR3 protein: CASRAGGNTGELFF
D gene: .; J gene: TRBJ1-3; V gene: TRBV15; clone size: once; CDR3 DNA: TGTGCCACCAGTAAGGGACTGCTAGCCGTAGGATCCTCTGGAAACACCATATATTTT; CDR3 protein: CATSKGLLAVGSSGNTIYF
D gene: .; J gene: TRBJ1-4; V gene: TRBV28; clone size: .; CDR3 DNA: TGTGCCAGCCAACGAACAGGGAGAGCTAATGAAAAACTGTTTTTT; CDR3 protein: CASQRTGRANEKLFF
D gene: TRBD2; J gene: TRBJ2-7; V gene: TRBV5-1; clone size: .; CDR3 DNA: TGCGCCACCCGTTTGGCGCTAGCGGGAGACGAGCAGTACTTC; CDR3 protein: CATRLALAGDEQYF
D gene: TRBD2; J gene: TRBJ2-7; V gene: TRBV7-8; clone size: few; CDR3 DNA: TGTGCCAGCAGCCTAAGGAGCGGGGGGGTTACCTACGAGCAGTACTTC; CDR3 protein: CASSLRSGGVTYEQYF
D gene: TRBD1; J gene: TRBJ2-5; V gene: TRBV9; clone size: .; CDR3 DNA: TGTGCCAGCAGCCCCCGGACAGGGGGCCAAGAGACCCAGTACTTC; CDR3 protein: CASSPRTGGQETQYF
D gene: TRBD1; J gene: TRBJ1-2; V gene: TRBV9; clone size: few; CDR3 DNA: TGTGCCAGCAGCGTAGGACTTGGGGGACAGATCTATGGCTACACCTTC; CDR3 protein: CASSVGLGGQIYGYTF
D gene: .; J gene: TRBJ2-1; V gene: TRBV6-5; clone size: .; CDR3 DNA: TGTGCCAGCAGACCCCTGACTAGCTCCTACAATGAGCAGTTCTTC; CDR3 protein: CASRPLTSSYNEQFF
D gene: .; J gene: TRBJ2-1; V gene: TRBV5-1; clone size: .; CDR3 DNA: TGCGCCAGCCGGGAGCCAACCTACAATGAGCAGTTCTTC; CDR3 protein: CASREPTYNEQFF
D gene: .; J gene: TRBJ2-2; V gene: TRBV13; clone size: few; CDR3 DNA: TGTGCCAGCACCGGCAGGGTGAACACCGGGGAGCTGTTTTTT; CDR3 protein: CASTGRVNTGELFF